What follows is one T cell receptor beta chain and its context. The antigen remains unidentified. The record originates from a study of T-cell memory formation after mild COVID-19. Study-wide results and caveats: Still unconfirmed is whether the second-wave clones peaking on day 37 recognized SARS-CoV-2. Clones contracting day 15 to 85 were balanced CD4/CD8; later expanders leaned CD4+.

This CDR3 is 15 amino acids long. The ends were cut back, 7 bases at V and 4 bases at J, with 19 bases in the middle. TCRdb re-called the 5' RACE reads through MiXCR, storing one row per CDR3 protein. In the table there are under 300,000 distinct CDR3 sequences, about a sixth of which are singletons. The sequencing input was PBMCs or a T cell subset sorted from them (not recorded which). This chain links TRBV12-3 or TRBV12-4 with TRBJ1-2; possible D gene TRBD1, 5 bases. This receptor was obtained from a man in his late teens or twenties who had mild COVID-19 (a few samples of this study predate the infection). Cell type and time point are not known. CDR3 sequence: CASTLGEAQGYGYTF. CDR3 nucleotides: TGTGCCAGCACCCTCGGGGAGGCCCAGGGCTATGGCTACACCTTC.